This TCR beta chain originates from a study of shared clonotypes between healthy human individuals. As concerns this clone: What it recognizes is unknown.

Assay: immunoSEQ multiplex PCR; the TCRdb copy retains only in-frame clones and omits some. Among fewer than 1.8 million clones listed, around 98.5% were seen once. Regarding the study as a whole: Non-shared clonotypes had lower generation probabilities than clonotypes shared by all four sorted-subset donors.

Sequencing was carried out using naive CD4+ T cells sorted from blood. The subset here: CD45RA+ positively selected. The sequence was obtained from a man younger than 45 in good health.

The CDR3 sequence: CAISPFRDKPTYEQYF. The CDR3 DNA sequence: TGTGCCATCAGTCCCTTTCGGGATAAGCCTACTTACGAGCAGTACTTC. J is TRBJ2-7 and V is TRBV10-3; D is possibly TRBD2 (5 bases). The ends were cut back, 5 bases at V and 4 bases at J, with 21 bases in the middle. Per the germline V gene, CDR1 is ENHRY and CDR2 is SYGVKD. The CDR3 length is 16 residues.